This T cell receptor (beta chain) was identified in a study of beta chain features in type 1 diabetes. The CDR3 contains 14 residues. The V gene lost 2 bases and the J gene lost 4 bases, with 9 bases spanning the gap. Germline V gene lookup returns CDR1 MNHNS and CDR2 SASEGT. The investigators reverse transcribed all of the isolated RNA, so they sequenced expressed TCRB transcripts. Around 3.57 million reads was the average for naive, central memory and regulatory T cell samples. TCRdb keeps only in-frame clones here, not all; method: immunoSEQ multiplex PCR. Of 250,000 to 350,000 clones listed, 12% to 15% were seen once; the top ten hold more than 6.5%. This clone has only a few counts.

This TCR derives from a man younger than 45 in good health. The sample was central memory CD4+ T cells from blood. The chain combines TRBV6-1 with TRBJ1-5; D not certain. The CDR3 protein is CASSERHANQPQHF. The CDR3 nucleotides read TGTGCCAGCAGTGAACGGCACGCTAATCAGCCCCAGCATTTT.